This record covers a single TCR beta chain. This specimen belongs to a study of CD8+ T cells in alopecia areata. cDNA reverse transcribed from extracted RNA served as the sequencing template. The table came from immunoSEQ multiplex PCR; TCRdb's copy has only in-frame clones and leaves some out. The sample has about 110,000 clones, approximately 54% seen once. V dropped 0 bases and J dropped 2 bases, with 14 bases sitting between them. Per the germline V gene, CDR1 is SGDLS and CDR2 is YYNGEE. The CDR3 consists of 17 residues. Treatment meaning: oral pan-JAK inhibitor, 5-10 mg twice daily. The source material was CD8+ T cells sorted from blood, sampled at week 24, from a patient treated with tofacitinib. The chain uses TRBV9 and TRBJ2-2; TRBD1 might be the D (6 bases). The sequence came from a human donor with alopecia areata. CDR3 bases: TGTGCCAGCAGCGTAGCCCGTGAGGGGGTAAACACCGGGGAGCTGTTTTTT. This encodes CASSVAREGVNTGELFF.